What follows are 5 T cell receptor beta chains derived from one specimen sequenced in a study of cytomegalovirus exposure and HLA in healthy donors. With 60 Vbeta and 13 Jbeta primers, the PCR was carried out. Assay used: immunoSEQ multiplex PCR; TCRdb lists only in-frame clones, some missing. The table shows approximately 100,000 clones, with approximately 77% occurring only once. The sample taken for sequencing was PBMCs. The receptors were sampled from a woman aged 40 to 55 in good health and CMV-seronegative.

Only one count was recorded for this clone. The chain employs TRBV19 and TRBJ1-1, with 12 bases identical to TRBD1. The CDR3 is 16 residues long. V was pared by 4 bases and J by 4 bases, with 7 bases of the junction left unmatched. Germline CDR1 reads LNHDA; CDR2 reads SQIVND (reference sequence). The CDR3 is CASSRPGQGAGTEAFF. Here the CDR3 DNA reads TGTGCCAGTAGTAGGCCGGGACAGGGGGCTGGCACTGAAGCTTTCTTT.

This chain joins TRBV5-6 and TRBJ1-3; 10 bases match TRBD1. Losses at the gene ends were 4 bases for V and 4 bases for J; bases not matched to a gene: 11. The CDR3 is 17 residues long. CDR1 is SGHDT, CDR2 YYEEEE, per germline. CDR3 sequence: CASSPRTGGTRGNTIYF. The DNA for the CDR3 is TGTGCCAGCAGCCCCCGGACAGGGGGGACGCGAGGAAACACCATATATTTT.

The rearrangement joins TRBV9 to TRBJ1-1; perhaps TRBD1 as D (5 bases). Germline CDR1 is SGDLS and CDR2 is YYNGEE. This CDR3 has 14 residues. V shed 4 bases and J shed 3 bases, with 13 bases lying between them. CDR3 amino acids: CASSQTGGDTEAFF. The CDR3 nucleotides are TGTGCCAGCAGCCAGACCGGGGGGGACACTGAAGCTTTCTTT.

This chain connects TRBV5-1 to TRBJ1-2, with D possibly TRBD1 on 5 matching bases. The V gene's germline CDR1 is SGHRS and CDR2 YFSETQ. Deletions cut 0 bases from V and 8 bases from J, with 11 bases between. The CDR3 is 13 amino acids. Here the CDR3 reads CASSLGGRVGYTF. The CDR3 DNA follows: TGCGCCAGCAGCTTGGGAGGCAGGGTCGGCTACACCTTC.

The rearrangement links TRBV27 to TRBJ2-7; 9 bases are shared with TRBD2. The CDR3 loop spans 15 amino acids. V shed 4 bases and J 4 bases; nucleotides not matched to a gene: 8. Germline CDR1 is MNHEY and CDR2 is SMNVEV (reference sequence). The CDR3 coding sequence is TGTGCCAGCAGTTACAGCGGGGGGTTGACGTACGAGCAGTACTTC. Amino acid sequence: CASSYSGGLTYEQYF.